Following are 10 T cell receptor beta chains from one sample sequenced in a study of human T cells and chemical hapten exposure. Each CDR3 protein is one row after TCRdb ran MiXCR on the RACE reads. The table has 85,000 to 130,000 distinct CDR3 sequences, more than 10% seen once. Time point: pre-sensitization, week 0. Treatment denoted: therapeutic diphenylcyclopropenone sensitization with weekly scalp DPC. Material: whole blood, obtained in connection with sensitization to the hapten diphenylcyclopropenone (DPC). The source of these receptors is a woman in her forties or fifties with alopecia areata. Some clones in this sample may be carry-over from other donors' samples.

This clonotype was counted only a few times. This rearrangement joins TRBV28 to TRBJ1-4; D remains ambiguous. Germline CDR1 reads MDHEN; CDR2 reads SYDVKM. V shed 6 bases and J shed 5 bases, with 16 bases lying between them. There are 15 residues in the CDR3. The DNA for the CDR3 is TGTGCCAGCAGCCCCTACAGTGACGGGAATGAAAAACTGTTTTTT. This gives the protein CASSPYSDGNEKLFF.

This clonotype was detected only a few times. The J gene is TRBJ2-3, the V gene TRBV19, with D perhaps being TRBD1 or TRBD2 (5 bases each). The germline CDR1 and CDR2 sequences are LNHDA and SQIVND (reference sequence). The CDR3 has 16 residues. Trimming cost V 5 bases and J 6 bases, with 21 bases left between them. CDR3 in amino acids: CASSVDTGTARDTQYF. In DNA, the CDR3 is TGTGCCAGTAGTGTCGACACCGGGACCGCACGGGATACGCAGTATTTT. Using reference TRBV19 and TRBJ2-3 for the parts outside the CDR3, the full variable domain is DGGITQSPKYLFRKEGQNVTLSCEQNLNHDAMYWYRQDPGQGLRLIYYSQIVNDFQKGDIAEGYSVSREKKESFPLTVTSAQKNPTAFYLCASSVDTGTARDTQYFGPGTRLTVL.

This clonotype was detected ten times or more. The CDR3 loop reads CASSTRDRDRRTYEQYF. Here the CDR3 DNA reads TGTGCCAGCAGCACCAGGGACCGGGACAGGAGGACCTACGAGCAGTACTTC. The chain employs TRBV7-9 and TRBJ2-7; TRBD1 agrees at 8 bases. Germline V gene sequence: CDR1 SEHNR, CDR2 FQNEAQ (reference sequence). The CDR3 consists of 17 residues. The V gene end was trimmed by 5 bases and the J gene end by 2 bases; junction bases not matched to a gene: 14.

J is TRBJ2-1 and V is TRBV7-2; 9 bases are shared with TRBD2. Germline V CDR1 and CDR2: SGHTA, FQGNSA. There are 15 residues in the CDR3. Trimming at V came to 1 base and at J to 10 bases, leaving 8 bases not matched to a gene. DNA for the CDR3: TGTGCCAGCAGCTTAGTTGCTAGCGGGATGGGGGAGCAGTTCTTC. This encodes CASSLVASGMGEQFF.

CDR3: CASSQDGRDTQYF. CDR3 nucleotides: TGTGCCAGCAGCCAAGACGGACGAGATACGCAGTATTTT. The rearrangement joins TRBV4-2 to TRBJ2-3; D gene ambiguous. From germline, CDR1 is LGHNA and CDR2 YNFKEQ. The CDR3 has 13 residues. The V end was cut by 0 bases, the J end by 5 bases, with 6 bases between.

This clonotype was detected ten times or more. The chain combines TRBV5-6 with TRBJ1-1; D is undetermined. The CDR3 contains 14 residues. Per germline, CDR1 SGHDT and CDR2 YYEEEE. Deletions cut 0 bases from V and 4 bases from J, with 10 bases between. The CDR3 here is CASSLAPGSTEAFF. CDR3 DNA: TGTGCCAGCAGCTTGGCCCCAGGTAGCACTGAAGCTTTCTTT.

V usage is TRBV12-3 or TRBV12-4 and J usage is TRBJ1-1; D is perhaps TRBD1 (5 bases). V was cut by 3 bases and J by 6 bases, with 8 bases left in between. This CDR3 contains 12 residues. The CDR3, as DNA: TGTGCCAGCAGTTTCCGGGGGGCTGAAGCTTTCTTT. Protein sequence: CASSFRGAEAFF.

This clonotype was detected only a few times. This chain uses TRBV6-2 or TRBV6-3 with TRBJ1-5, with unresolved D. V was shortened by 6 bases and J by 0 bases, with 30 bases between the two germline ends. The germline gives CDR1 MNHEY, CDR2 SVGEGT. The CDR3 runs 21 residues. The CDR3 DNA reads TGTGCCAGCAGCCCTTATTCTCTAGGACCATGGCGAGGAAATAGCAATCAGCCCCAGCATTTT. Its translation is CASSPYSLGPWRGNSNQPQHF.

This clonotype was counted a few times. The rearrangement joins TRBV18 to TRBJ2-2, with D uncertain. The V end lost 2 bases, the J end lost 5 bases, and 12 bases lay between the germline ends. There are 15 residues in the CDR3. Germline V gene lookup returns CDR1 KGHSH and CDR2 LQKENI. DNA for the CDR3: TGTGCCAGCTCACCATGGGCCACCAATACCGGGGAGCTGTTTTTT. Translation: CASSPWATNTGELFF. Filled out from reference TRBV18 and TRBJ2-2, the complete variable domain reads NAGVMQNPRHLVRRRGQEARLRCSPMKGHSHVYWYRQLPEEGLKFMVYLQKENIIDESGMPKERFSAEFPKEGPSILRIQQVVRGDSAAYFCASSPWATNTGELFFGEGSRLTVL.

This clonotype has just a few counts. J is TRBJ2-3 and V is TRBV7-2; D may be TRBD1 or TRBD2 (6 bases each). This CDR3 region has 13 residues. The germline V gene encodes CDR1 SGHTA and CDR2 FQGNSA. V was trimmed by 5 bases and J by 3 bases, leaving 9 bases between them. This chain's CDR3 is CASSRGRTDTQYF. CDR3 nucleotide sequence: TGTGCCAGCAGCCGGGGGCGGACAGATACGCAGTATTTT.